These T cell receptor beta chains were read from a single sample in a study of blood T cell repertoires in COVID-19. The method was immunoSEQ multiplex PCR; TCRdb's version includes in-frame clones alone and lacks a portion of them. The sample lists 140,000 to 150,000 clones; around 83% were seen once. Sequences were obtained from peripheral blood. Source of these receptors: a human donor with acute or convalescent COVID-19. The donor label of this sample is uncertain. The CDR3 runs from the conserved cysteine through the conserved F or W. Each record gives: D gene, J gene, clone size, V gene, CDR3 DNA, CDR3 protein. D genes are given only for firm matches. Part of the rows lack a size; the others show once, few, many or a class for expanded clones.

. | TRBJ2-1 | . | TRBV29-1 | TGCAGCGTTGAAGGGTCTCGACTCGCTAATGAGCAGTTCTTC | CSVEGSRLANEQFF
. | TRBJ1-6 | . | TRBV2 | TGTGCCAGCGCACAGGCTCACCCCCTCCACTTT | CASAQAHPLHF
TRBD2 | TRBJ2-3 | . | TRBV6-1 | TGTGCCAGCAGTGAAGCTGGGACTAGCGGGGCAGATACGCAGTATTTT | CASSEAGTSGADTQYF
TRBD1 | TRBJ1-1 | . | TRBV6-5 | TGTGCCAGCAGTCCACAGGGGGGGAACACTGAAGCTTTCTTT | CASSPQGGNTEAFF
TRBD1 | TRBJ1-5 | once | TRBV19 | TGTGCCAGTAGGAGTGGACAGGGGGGAAATCAGCCCCAGCATTTT | CASRSGQGGNQPQHF
TRBD1 | TRBJ1-6 | . | TRBV28 | TGTGCCAGCAGTCCCAACTCTCAGACAGGGACTTCACCCCTCCACTTT | CASSPNSQTGTSPLHF
. | TRBJ1-4 | . | TRBV7-9 | TGTGCCAGCAGAGCCTCCGGGACTGATAATGAAAAACTGTTTTTT | CASRASGTDNEKLFF
TRBD2 | TRBJ2-5 | once | TRBV24-1 | TGTGCCACCAGTGATCCAATAGCGGGAGTCGGAGAGACCCAGTACTTC | CATSDPIAGVGETQYF
. | TRBJ2-3 | . | TRBV18 | TGTGCCAGCTCACCCCCCAGCGGAGGGGATACGCAGTATTTT | CASSPPSGGDTQYF
TRBD1 | TRBJ1-1 | once | TRBV2 | TGTGCCAGCTGGGGACAGGCGGTCACTGAAGCTTTCTTT | CASWGQAVTEAFF
TRBD1 | TRBJ1-2 | . | TRBV7-6 | TGTGCCAGCAGCTTGACGACAGGGGGCGAAGCTTTTTCTGGCTACACCTTC | CASSLTTGGEAFSGYTF
. | TRBJ1-2 | . | TRBV5-5 | TGTGCCAGCAGCTTGGTGGGAGGGACCGGCTACACCTTC | CASSLVGGTGYTF
. | TRBJ1-1 | . | TRBV11-2 | TGTGCCAGCAGCTTAACGCTGAGGACTGAAGCTTTCTTT | CASSLTLRTEAFF
TRBD2 | TRBJ2-3 | . | TRBV11-3 | TGTGCCAGCAGCCACGGACTAGCGGGGGGGAGCACAGATACGCAGTATTTT | CASSHGLAGGSTDTQYF
TRBD2 | TRBJ2-1 | . | TRBV7-6 | TGTGCCAGCAGCAAAGGGACTAGCGGGCTCAATGAGCAGTTCTTC | CASSKGTSGLNEQFF
. | TRBJ1-3 | . | TRBV2 | TGTGCCAGCAGTGATATCAGGTACTCTGGAAACACCATATATTTT | CASSDIRYSGNTIYF
TRBD1 | TRBJ1-2 | few | TRBV5-6 | TGTGCCAGCAGCTCAGGTGACAGGGTTAGTGGCTACACCTTC | CASSSGDRVSGYTF
. | TRBJ1-2 | . | TRBV4-3 | TGCGCCAGCAGCCAAGATTATGCTAACTATGGCTACACCTTC | CASSQDYANYGYTF
TRBD1 | TRBJ1-1 | . | TRBV5-1 | TGCGCCAGCAGCTCCCAGGGGGGCATGAACACTGAAGCTTTCTTT | CASSSQGGMNTEAFF
TRBD1 | TRBJ1-1 | . | TRBV9 | TGTGCCAGCAGCCCGAACGCGGACAGGGGTTTAGCTTTCTTT | CASSPNADRGLAFF